This is a list of T cell receptor beta chains from one sample in a study of early T cells in non-severe SARS-CoV-2 infection. TCRdb independently ran MiXCR on the 5' RACE reads; one entry per CDR3 protein. This sample has 90,000 to 120,000 distinct CDR3 sequences, with around 10% found just once. The sequenced material came from whole blood. The receptors come from an adult who was a healthcare worker with PCR-confirmed SARS-CoV-2 infection or an uninfected control (not recorded which). Each CDR3 is given with its conserved first and last residue. D genes are given only for firm matches. Size tells how often a clone was seen (once, few, many) or the class of an expanded clone, and some rows leave it out.

TRBV20-1	TRBJ1-5	15	many	-	TGCAGTGCTAGAGGACGGGGTAATAGCAATCAGCCCCAGCATTTT	CSARGRGNSNQPQHF
TRBV19	TRBJ2-2	14	-	-	TGTGCCAGTACCCCCCGATCGAACACCGGGGAGCTGTTTTTT	CASTPRSNTGELFF
TRBV5-1	TRBJ2-4	15	few	TRBD1	TGCGCCAGCAGCCTCGTCGGACAGGGCGGAAACATTCAGTACTTC	CASSLVGQGGNIQYF
TRBV2	TRBJ1-1	13	many	-	TGTGCCAGCAGTGAAGCGCTGAACACTGAAGCTTTCTTT	CASSEALNTEAFF
TRBV5-1	TRBJ2-3	16	many	-	TGCGCCAGCAGCCCGCTCGGACAGCCCCCCACAGATACGCAGTATTTT	CASSPLGQPPTDTQYF
TRBV5-6	TRBJ1-1	14	-	-	TGTGCCAGCAGCTTGTTTGTGGGGAACACTGAAGCTTTCTTT	CASSLFVGNTEAFF
TRBV19	TRBJ2-1	14	few	-	TGTGCCAGTAGCCTCAAGCGGGTCCGGAATGAGCAGTTCTTC	CASSLKRVRNEQFF
TRBV6-2/TRBV6-3	TRBJ2-1	12	many	TRBD1	TGTGCCAGCAGGCGCAGGGGGCGAGAGCAGTTCTTC	CASRRRGREQFF
TRBV5-4	TRBJ2-3	15	few	TRBD1	TGTGCCAGCAGCTTTCCGGGACAGGGGGGAGATACGCAGTATTTT	CASSFPGQGGDTQYF
TRBV20-1	TRBJ2-1	14	many	TRBD2	TGCAGTGCTACGGGACTAGCGGGAAAAGATGAGCAGTTCTTC	CSATGLAGKDEQFF
TRBV12-5	TRBJ1-1	13	many	-	TGTGCTAGTAGGCGGCTAGCCAACACTGAAGCTTTCTTT	CASRRLANTEAFF
TRBV12-3/TRBV12-4	TRBJ2-1	14	many	-	TGTGCCAGCAACTGGGACACCGCCTACAATGAGCAGTTCTTC	CASNWDTAYNEQFF
TRBV12-3/TRBV12-4	TRBJ1-2	13	-	-	TGTGCCAGCATCTCTACGGAGAAGTATGGCTACACCTTC	CASISTEKYGYTF
TRBV7-6	TRBJ2-7	15	-	TRBD2	TGTGCCAGCAGCTTAGGGCGGGGGAGAAGTTACGAGCAGTACTTC	CASSLGRGRSYEQYF
TRBV20-1	TRBJ2-7	14	many	-	TGCAGTGCTCACCGTGGAGGGGGTGGTTCCGAGCAGTACTTC	CSAHRGGGGSEQYF
TRBV6-2/TRBV6-3	TRBJ1-2	13	-	-	TGTGCCAGCAGTTACGGCCCAGCTAATGGCTACACCTTC	CASSYGPANGYTF
TRBV12-3/TRBV12-4	TRBJ1-2	13	-	-	TGTGCCAGCAGTCCCTTAGCTAACTATGGCTACACCTTC	CASSPLANYGYTF
TRBV7-3	TRBJ2-1	16	many	-	TGTGCCAGCAGCTTACAGCCACCCAGGGACGGTTATGAGCAGTTCTTC	CASSLQPPRDGYEQFF
TRBV27	TRBJ1-3	13	many	-	TGTGCCAGCAGTTTAGGACCCCATAACACCATATATTTT	CASSLGPHNTIYF
TRBV20-1	TRBJ2-7	15	many	TRBD2	TGCAGTGCTAGGGCCGCCGGGACTAGCTTTTACGAGCAGTACTTC	CSARAAGTSFYEQYF
TRBV20-1	TRBJ1-3	13	once	-	TGCAGTGCTCGCAGGGGATCTGGAAACACCATATATTTT	CSARRGSGNTIYF
TRBV28	TRBJ2-7	15	-	-	TGTGCCAGCACCTCTGTGGACGGATGGGCCTACGAGCAGTACTTC	CASTSVDGWAYEQYF